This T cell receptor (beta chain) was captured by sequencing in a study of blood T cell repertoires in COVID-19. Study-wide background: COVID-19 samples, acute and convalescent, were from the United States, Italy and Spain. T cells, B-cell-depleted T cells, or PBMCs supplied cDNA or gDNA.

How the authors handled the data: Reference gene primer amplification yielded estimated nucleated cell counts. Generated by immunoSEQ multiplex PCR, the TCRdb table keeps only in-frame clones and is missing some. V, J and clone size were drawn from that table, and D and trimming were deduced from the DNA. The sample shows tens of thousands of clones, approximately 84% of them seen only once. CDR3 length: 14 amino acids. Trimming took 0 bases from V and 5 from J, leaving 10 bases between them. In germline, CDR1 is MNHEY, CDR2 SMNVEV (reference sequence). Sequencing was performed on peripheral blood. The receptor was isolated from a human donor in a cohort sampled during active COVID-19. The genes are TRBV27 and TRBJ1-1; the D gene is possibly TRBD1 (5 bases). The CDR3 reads CASSLSGDGTEAFF. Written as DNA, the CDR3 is TGTGCCAGCAGTTTATCAGGGGATGGGACTGAAGCTTTCTTT.